Sequencing of this TCR beta chain was carried out in a study of cytomegalovirus exposure and HLA in healthy donors. Whole-study results and caveats: Reported findings show TCR beta sequences accurately forecast HLA-A and HLA-B alleles in most subjects.

The trim removed 6 bases at V and 2 bases at J, leaving 2 bases unmatched. Germline V gives CDR1 LNHDA, CDR2 SQIVND (reference sequence). CDR3 length equals 13 residues. This clone has a handful of counts. The antigen remains undetermined. The primer mix had 60 Vbeta and 13 Jbeta primers. Generated by immunoSEQ multiplex PCR, the TCRdb table keeps only in-frame clones and is missing some. Found here are tens of thousands of clones, 60% to 75% of them singletons; the top ten hold 20% to 25%. Sequenced input: PBMCs. The receptor comes from a man aged 35 to 55 in good health and CMV-seropositive. The chain links TRBV19 to TRBJ2-7; TRBD2 matches at 9 bases. CDR3 DNA: TGTGCCAGTAGCCCTAGCGGGACCTACGAGCAGTACTTC. This codes for CASSPSGTYEQYF.